The source of this T cell receptor beta chain is a study of shared clonotypes between healthy human individuals. The overall study: With ages of 18 to 49, the donors were a couple of women and a few men. CD4 naive and CD4 memory each took three plates per donor, while CD8 naive took two and CD8 memory one. Findings and limits, study-wide: Investigators collected only blood, and repertoires in tissues likely differ.

CD8 cells classed as naive were CD45RO-negative and positively selected for CCR7, excluding terminally differentiated effector memory CD45RA+ cells. Assay: immunoSEQ multiplex PCR; the TCRdb copy retains only in-frame clones and omits some. The table has around 2,000,000 clones, 85% to 95% seen once. As regards this clone: Its matching antigen is unknown.

CDR1 and CDR2 from the germline V gene are LNHNV and YYDKDF (reference sequence). Trimming at V came to 0 bases and at J to 7 bases, leaving 20 bases not matched to a gene. The CDR3 covers 20 residues. The V call is TRBV15, the J call TRBJ2-1, with TRBD2 identical over 8 bases. The TCR originated in a man aged 18-30 years in good health. Sample: naive CD8+ T cells sorted from blood. The CDR3 nucleotides read TGTGCCACCAGCAGAGATTTCGAGAGTGCGGGAGGCCCGCCTAATAATGAGCAGTTCTTC. Translated, it gives CATSRDFESAGGPPNNEQFF.